Listed below are T cell receptor beta chains from one sample, sequenced in a study of blood T cell repertoires in COVID-19. Sequenced by immunoSEQ multiplex PCR; TCRdb stores in-frame clones only, minus some. Seen here are about 360,000 clones, 75% to 90% observed once, and the top ten hold under 8.5%. Input material: peripheral blood. The receptors derive from a woman aged 55-69 years with COVID-19, enrolled during active disease. The CDR3 runs from the conserved cysteine through the conserved F or W. A D gene is named only where the DNA matches it firmly. Clone size, where shown, is once, few, many, or a class for clones that have expanded.

cdr3_aa	cdr3_nt	d_call	v_call	j_call	clone_size
CASSLDRAAGNTIYF	TGTGCCAGCAGCTTAGACAGGGCAGCTGGAAACACCATATATTTT	.	TRBV7-9	TRBJ1-3	.
CASSLSGGITEAFF	TGCGCCAGCAGCTTGAGCGGGGGCATCACTGAAGCTTTCTTT	.	TRBV5-1	TRBJ1-1	.
CASSLAFPSTDTQYF	TGCGCCAGCAGCTTGGCCTTCCCTAGCACAGATACGCAGTATTTT	.	TRBV5-1	TRBJ2-3	few
CASRTGPSYEQYF	TGTGCCAGCAGGACAGGGCCCTCCTACGAGCAGTACTTC	TRBD1	TRBV6-5	TRBJ2-7	.
CASRAGTFVGNQPQHF	TGTGCCAGCAGGGCCGGGACTTTCGTCGGCAATCAGCCCCAGCATTTT	.	TRBV2	TRBJ1-5	.
CASSLAFLAGGLDTQYF	TGTGCCAGCAGCTTAGCGTTTCTAGCGGGGGGTTTGGATACGCAGTATTTT	TRBD2	TRBV7-8	TRBJ2-3	.
CASSPRTGVREKLFF	TGTGCCAGCAGTCCGAGGACAGGGGTTAGAGAAAAACTGTTTTTT	TRBD1	TRBV6-2/TRBV6-3	TRBJ1-4	.
CASSPTDRPEQYF	TGTGCCAGCAGCCCGACGGACAGACCGGAGCAGTACTTC	.	TRBV7-9	TRBJ2-7	once
CASSERGGSEQFF	TGTGCCAGCAGTGAAAGAGGGGGTAGTGAGCAGTTCTTC	.	TRBV2	TRBJ2-1	once
CAITADTGELFF	TGTGCCATCACCGCAGATACCGGGGAGCTGTTTTTT	.	TRBV10-3	TRBJ2-2	.
CASSSPGQGEYTQYF	TGTGCCAGCAGCTCCCCGGGACAGGGAGAGTATACGCAGTATTTT	TRBD1	TRBV28	TRBJ2-3	.
CASSQRTVYEQYF	TGTGCCAGCAGCCAGCGGACAGTTTACGAGCAGTACTTC	.	TRBV7-2	TRBJ2-7	.
CASGRLAGGQVGTGELFF	TGTGCCAGCGGAAGACTAGCGGGGGGGCAAGTGGGTACCGGGGAGCTGTTTTTT	TRBD2	TRBV4-2	TRBJ2-2	.
CASSLRHRSGGVPDTQYF	TGTGCCAGCAGCTTACGGCATAGAAGCGGGGGGGTCCCAGATACGCAGTATTTT	TRBD2	TRBV11-3	TRBJ2-3	.
CASSYARGGSQETQYF	TGTGCCAGCAGTTATGCGCGGGGGGGCTCTCAAGAGACCCAGTACTTC	TRBD2	TRBV11-2	TRBJ2-5	.
CASSHPSGAGEGDSYGYTF	TGTGCCAGCAGCCATCCCTCAGGGGCAGGGGAAGGGGACAGCTATGGCTACACCTTC	TRBD1	TRBV3-1/TRBV3-2	TRBJ1-2	.
CASSRLAGASYNEQFF	TGTGCCAGCAGTAGGCTAGCGGGTGCCTCCTACAATGAGCAGTTCTTC	TRBD2	TRBV6-2/TRBV6-3	TRBJ2-1	.
CASSLDGGETDTQYF	TGCGCCAGCAGCCTTGACGGGGGGGAAACAGATACGCAGTATTTT	TRBD2	TRBV4-3	TRBJ2-3	.
CASSIRGQGRWGYTF	TGTGCCAGTAGTATAAGAGGACAGGGCCGTTGGGGCTACACCTTC	TRBD1	TRBV19	TRBJ1-2	.
CASSLGQIDTGELFF	TGTGCCAGTAGTCTGGGACAGATAGACACCGGGGAGCTGTTTTTT	TRBD1	TRBV19	TRBJ2-2	.
CASSWGTGAYEQYF	TGTGCCAGCAGCTGGGGGACAGGAGCCTACGAGCAGTACTTC	TRBD1	TRBV5-4	TRBJ2-7	.
CASSLAYRGPMREQYF	TGCGCCAGCAGCTTGGCTTACAGGGGCCCCATGAGGGAGCAGTACTTC	TRBD1	TRBV5-1	TRBJ2-7	.
CASNFLAGDNEQFF	TGTGCCAGCAATTTCCTAGCGGGGGACAATGAGCAGTTCTTC	TRBD2	TRBV2	TRBJ2-1	.
CASSIVAPGWYNSPLHF	TGTGCCAGTAGTATAGTCGCGCCAGGCTGGTATAATTCACCCCTCCACTTT	.	TRBV19	TRBJ1-6	.
CASSINRDRYNEQFF	TGTGCCAGTAGCATAAACCGGGACAGATACAATGAGCAGTTCTTC	TRBD1	TRBV19	TRBJ2-1	.
CASSPEVRGGEKLFF	TGTGCCAGCTCACCCGAGGTCAGGGGTGGTGAAAAACTGTTTTTT	.	TRBV18	TRBJ1-4	.
CASSQERTFTDTQYF	TGCGCCAGCAGCCAAGAGAGGACATTCACAGATACGCAGTATTTT	.	TRBV4-3	TRBJ2-3	.
CASRPDRAGTDTQYF	TGTGCCAGCAGGCCGGACAGGGCGGGCACAGATACGCAGTATTTT	TRBD1	TRBV2	TRBJ2-3	.
CAISDLSGASTDTQYF	TGTGCCATCAGTGACCTTAGCGGGGCTAGCACAGATACGCAGTATTTT	TRBD2	TRBV10-3	TRBJ2-3	.
CASSPISGGSSYGYTF	TGTGCCAGCAGCCCAATTTCGGGGGGGTCTTCTTATGGCTACACCTTC	.	TRBV9	TRBJ1-2	.
CASSSYTDTQYF	TGTGCCAGCAGCTCCTACACAGATACGCAGTATTTT	.	TRBV5-6	TRBJ2-3	.
CASSPPNTPYEQYF	TGTGCCAGCTCACCACCGAACACCCCCTACGAGCAGTACTTC	.	TRBV18	TRBJ2-7	.
CASSIGSRGSRTEAFF	TGTGCCAGTAGTATTGGGTCCAGGGGGTCTCGGACTGAAGCTTTCTTT	TRBD1	TRBV19	TRBJ1-1	.
CASSLSVGGGYYEQYF	TGTGCCAGCAGCTTGAGTGTCGGCGGGGGATACTACGAGCAGTACTTC	TRBD2	TRBV11-3	TRBJ2-7	.
CASSSPQLGPLQYF	TGTGCCAGCAGTTCCCCGCAGCTGGGCCCGTTGCAGTATTTT	.	TRBV27	TRBJ2-3	.
CAINEAVAYGYTF	TGTGCCATCAATGAGGCCGTAGCCTATGGCTACACCTTC	.	TRBV10-3	TRBJ1-2	.
CASSPGGTGGSYGYTF	TGTGCCAGCAGCCCGGGCGGGACAGGGGGCTCCTATGGCTACACCTTC	TRBD1	TRBV5-4	TRBJ1-2	.
CASRRGQANTEAFF	TGTGCCAGCAGAAGGGGACAGGCAAACACTGAAGCTTTCTTT	TRBD1	TRBV6-5	TRBJ1-1	.
CASSPRDRATEAFF	TGTGCCAGCAGCCCTCGGGACAGGGCCACTGAAGCTTTCTTT	TRBD1	TRBV7-6	TRBJ1-1	.
CASSVGAGEAFF	TGTGCCAGCAGCGTAGGGGCAGGTGAAGCTTTCTTT	.	TRBV9	TRBJ1-1	.
CASSSTLTGGHGYTF	TGTGCCAGCAGTTCGACCTTGACAGGGGGCCATGGCTACACCTTC	TRBD1	TRBV6-6	TRBJ1-2	.
CASETGYPSGANVLTF	TGTGCCAGCGAAACAGGGTACCCCTCTGGGGCCAACGTCCTGACTTTC	.	TRBV7-9	TRBJ2-6	.